Presented here are 21 T cell receptor beta chains from one specimen sequenced in a study of blood T cell repertoires in COVID-19 (dated by TCRdb to the early 2020s). The library was made by the immunoSEQ multiplex PCR assay. This is the immuneACCESS table as TCRdb keeps it, with only in-frame sequences that have V and J called. A part of the clones is gone; compared with another copy, unresolved V genes explain less than half, and the rest is unexplained. The sample profile shows 200,000 or so clones; just under 85% of them were found once. The top ten hold around 0.93% of the sample. The sample was peripheral blood. Receptor source: a man between 60 and 70 years old with COVID-19, enrolled during active disease.

This chain links TRBV7-9 with TRBJ1-1, with D possibly TRBD1 on 5 matching bases. Trimming took 6 bases from V and 3 from J, leaving 14 bases between them. This CDR3 region has 14 residues. Germline loops: CDR1 SEHNR, CDR2 FQNEAQ (reference sequence). CDR3 nucleotides: TGTGCCAGCAGATCTAGTGGGGACTACACTGAAGCTTTCTTT. Translation gives CASRSSGDYTEAFF.

With respect to this clone: The identical CDR3 is also encoded by other nucleotide sequences in the sample. The V call is TRBV7-9, the J call TRBJ2-1, with 7 bases aligning to TRBD1. V dropped 6 bases and J dropped 2; count of bases not matched to a gene: 7. The CDR3 length is 15 residues. CDR1 is SEHNR, CDR2 FQNEAQ, per germline (reference sequence). CDR3 DNA sequence: TGTGCCAGCAGTCCTCCCGGGACAGCCTACAATGAGCAGTTCTTC. It specifies CASSPPGTAYNEQFF.

V and J are TRBV5-4 and TRBJ1-4; 8 bases line up with TRBD1. The CDR3 spans 15 residues. V was pared by 6 bases and J by 7 bases, with 11 bases of the junction left unmatched. The V gene's germline CDR1 is SGHNT and CDR2 YYREEE (reference sequence). The CDR3 DNA is TGTGCCAGCACCTCTGAGGCAGGGGGCACTGAAAAACTGTTTTTT. As protein: CASTSEAGGTEKLFF.

V and J are TRBV5-1 and TRBJ2-5; 10 bases are shared with TRBD2. The germline gives CDR1 SGHRS, CDR2 YFSETQ. The junction had 11 bases not matched to a gene; V was cut back by 4 bases and J by 5 bases. There are 16 residues in the CDR3. The chain's CDR3 is CASSARTSGGGETQYF. The CDR3 bases are TGCGCCAGCAGCGCCCGGACTAGCGGAGGAGGGGAGACCCAGTACTTC.

This clone was observed a handful of times. The CDR3 loop reads CASSPTGQVKTEAFF. CDR3 bases: TGTGCCAGCAGCCCCACGGGACAGGTTAAAACTGAAGCTTTCTTT. This chain links TRBV9 with TRBJ1-1; TRBD1 agrees at 8 bases. J was trimmed by 5 bases and V by 4 bases; bases with no gene match: 10. CDR1 is SGDLS, CDR2 YYNGEE, per germline. The CDR3 extends over 15 amino acids.

The V gene is TRBV6-5, the J gene TRBJ2-1; TRBD1 is a possible D gene (7 bases). Germline values: CDR1 MNHEY, CDR2 SVGAGI. The CDR3 totals 12 residues. The ends were cut back, 4 bases at V and 9 bases at J, with 10 bases in the middle. CDR3 coding DNA: TGTGCCAGCAGTTCAGGGGGGCGTGAGCAGTTCTTC. It specifies CASSSGGREQFF.

CDR3 residues: CASSLNRRTEAFF. The CDR3 nucleotides are TGTGCCAGCAGCTTGAACAGGAGAACTGAAGCTTTCTTT. The chain is built from TRBV5-5 and TRBJ1-1; TRBD1 might be the D (5 bases). This CDR3 is 13 amino acids long. Looked up from germline, CDR1 is SGHKS and CDR2 is YYEKEE (reference sequence). Trimming took 1 base from V and 5 from J, leaving 9 bases between them.

This clone was detected only once. The genes are TRBV11-3 and TRBJ2-1; TRBD2 is a possible D gene (7 bases). Germline assignment: CDR1 SGHNT and CDR2 YENEEA. The CDR3 loop spans 16 amino acids. V lost 0 bases to trimming and J lost 4 bases, with 13 bases between them. CDR3 DNA sequence: TGTGCCAGCAGCTTAGAGAGGGGGGGAAGATACAATGAGCAGTTCTTC. This translates into CASSLERGGRYNEQFF. The full variable domain, with the rest looked up from reference TRBV11-3 and TRBJ2-1, is EAGVVQSPRYKIIEKKQPVAFWCNPISGHNTLYWYLQNLGQGPELLIRYENEEAVDDSQLPKDRFSAERLKGVDSTLKIQPAELGDSAVYLCASSLERGGRYNEQFFGPGTRLTVL.

The J gene is TRBJ1-3, the V gene TRBV7-9; TRBD1 might be the D (6 bases). The CDR3 has 16 amino acids. The ends were cut back, 0 bases at V and 4 bases at J, with 13 bases in the middle. Germline V lookup: CDR1 SEHNR, CDR2 FQNEAQ (reference sequence). The CDR3 DNA reads as TGTGCCAGCAGCTTAGCCGGGGGGCTGGGAGGAAACACCATATATTTT. Translating it yields CASSLAGGLGGNTIYF. Drawing the rest from reference TRBV7-9 and TRBJ1-3, the complete variable domain is DTGVSQNPRHKITKRGQNVTFRCDPISEHNRLYWYRQTLGQGPEFLTYFQNEAQLEKSRLLSDRFSAERPKGSFSTLEIQRTEQGDSAMYLCASSLAGGLGGNTIYFGEGSWLTVV.

The chain recombines TRBV2 with TRBJ1-1, with 8 nucleotides matching TRBD1. Germline V gene lookup returns CDR1 SNHLY and CDR2 FYNNEI. V lost 4 bases, J lost 10 bases, and 14 bases stayed unmatched. The CDR3 runs to 15 residues. The CDR3 coding sequence is TGTGCCAGCAGTGGGGAGTGGGGACAGGTATTACGAGCTTTCTTT. This gives the protein CASSGEWGQVLRAFF.

The chain employs TRBV15 and TRBJ1-5; D remains ambiguous. The CDR3 runs 13 residues. Germline CDR1 LNHNV, CDR2 YYDKDF (reference sequence). With 4 bases removed from V and 6 bases from J, the gap between germline ends came to 10 bases. CDR3 sequence (DNA): TGTGCCACCAGCAAAGTAAGCGGTCAGCCCCAGCATTTT. It codes for CATSKVSGQPQHF.

The V and J genes are TRBV19 and TRBJ1-2; 9 bases line up with TRBD1. The CDR3 totals 14 residues. The germline V gene encodes CDR1 LNHDA and CDR2 SQIVND (reference sequence). V lost 5 bases, J lost 6 bases, and 7 bases stayed unmatched. The DNA for the CDR3 is TGTGCCAGTAGTCAACCGGGACAGGGCGATGGCTACACCTTC. Protein sequence: CASSQPGQGDGYTF.

The V call is TRBV7-2, the J call TRBJ1-1, with 9 bases lining up with TRBD1. V dropped 3 bases and J dropped 5; count of bases not matched to a gene: 1. CDR3 length: 13 amino acids. CDR1 is SGHTA, CDR2 FQGNSA, per germline. CDR3 sequence: CASSFGQGTEAFF. The CDR3 bases are TGTGCCAGCAGCTTCGGACAGGGGACTGAAGCTTTCTTT.

The chain couples TRBV5-5 to TRBJ1-1, with D uncertain. The germline gives CDR1 SGHKS, CDR2 YYEKEE (reference sequence). The CDR3 extends over 14 amino acids. V lost 6 bases, J lost 1 base, and 13 bases lay in between. CDR3 sequence: CASTPQKENTEAFF. DNA of the CDR3: TGTGCCAGCACCCCCCAGAAAGAGAACACTGAAGCTTTCTTT.

The table lists this clone with a few counts. This rearrangement joins TRBV9 to TRBJ1-3; D is unresolved. The CDR3 spans 15 residues. Germline V gives CDR1 SGDLS, CDR2 YYNGEE. V was clipped by 3 bases and J by 7 bases, with 17 bases between them. In nucleotides, the CDR3 is TGTGCCAGCAGCGCCGGAGACCACGCGAGGAACACCATATATTTT. This translates into CASSAGDHARNTIYF.

The V call is TRBV18, the J call TRBJ1-6; 7 bases line up with TRBD1. The CDR3 extends over 14 amino acids. CDR1 is KGHSH and CDR2 is LQKENI in the germline V gene. V shed 3 bases and J 11 bases; nucleotides not matched to a gene: 7. The CDR3 DNA reads as TGTGCCAGCTCACCTGACAGGGTAGTGACACCCCTCCACTTT. Protein: CASSPDRVVTPLHF.

There are many counts of this clone. Other DNA sequences in the sample encode the same CDR3. The rearrangement links TRBV28 to TRBJ1-2, with unresolved D. Between the trimmed V and J ends, which lost 6 bases and 2 bases, there was a span of 4 bases. The CDR3 has 11 residues. Germline V gene lookup returns CDR1 MDHEN and CDR2 SYDVKM. In DNA, the CDR3 is TGTGCCAGCAGCCTCAACTATGGCTACACCTTC. Residues: CASSLNYGYTF.

The rearrangement links TRBV5-6 to TRBJ1-4, with 7 bases aligning to TRBD1. Germline CDR1 is SGHDT and CDR2 is YYEEEE. V shed 0 bases and J 7 bases; nucleotides not matched to a gene: 6. This CDR3 region has 15 residues. Here the CDR3 DNA reads TGTGCCAGCAGCTTGGCACGGGACAGATTTGAAAAACTGTTTTTT. Residues: CASSLARDRFEKLFF.

The chain recombines TRBV19 with TRBJ1-6; D is uncertain. Germline V gene lookup returns CDR1 LNHDA and CDR2 SQIVND (reference sequence). CDR3 length equals 13 residues. V lost 3 bases and J 10 bases, leaving 10 bases between the germline ends. CDR3 residues: CASSIGSGSPLHF. The CDR3 nucleotides are TGTGCCAGTAGTATTGGCAGCGGGTCACCCCTCCACTTT.

J is TRBJ2-1 and V is TRBV19; 11 nucleotides agree with TRBD2. The V segment lost 5 bases and the J segment 7 bases; nucleotides outside the gene matches: 10. Per the germline V gene, CDR1 is LNHDA and CDR2 is SQIVND (reference sequence). The CDR3 covers 16 residues. As DNA, the CDR3 is TGTGCCAGTAGTTCCTTGAAGACTAGCGGGGTGAATGAGCAGTTCTTC. The encoded protein is CASSSLKTSGVNEQFF.

The chain couples TRBV18 to TRBJ1-2; no clear D gene. This CDR3 is 14 amino acids long. Per the germline V gene, CDR1 is KGHSH and CDR2 is LQKENI. Trimming pared 3 bases from V and 5 bases from J, leaving 13 bases between. CDR3 nucleotide sequence: TGTGCCAGCTCACCGGCGGGGTTGGAGTATGGCTACACCTTC. Amino acid sequence: CASSPAGLEYGYTF.